The subject of this entry is one T cell receptor beta chain. Antigen: not known. This may be a read error, as it is one base from a much larger clone. This record belongs to a study of CD8 T cells in ankylosing spondylitis. TCRdb re-called the 5' RACE reads through MiXCR, storing one row per CDR3 protein. Seen here are about 510,000 distinct CDR3 sequences, approximately 5% observed once, and the top ten hold 3% to 4%. V dropped 6 bases and J dropped 6; count of bases not matched to a gene: 8. The CDR3 covers 14 residues. CDR1 LGHNA and CDR2 YSLEER come from the germline V gene. Overall study findings and caveats: One TCR beta motif, made up of roughly 8 highly homologous variants, appeared characteristic of ankylosing spondylitis blood.

The clonotype originates from a male donor with ankylosing spondylitis. The rearrangement uses TRBV4-3 and TRBJ2-7; 10 bases fit TRBD1. Sequenced sample: blood, either unsorted or a sorted T cell fraction (not recorded which). CDR3 amino acids: CASSPGTGESEQYF. CDR3 nucleotide sequence: TGCGCCAGCAGTCCCGGGACAGGGGAGTCCGAGCAGTACTTC.